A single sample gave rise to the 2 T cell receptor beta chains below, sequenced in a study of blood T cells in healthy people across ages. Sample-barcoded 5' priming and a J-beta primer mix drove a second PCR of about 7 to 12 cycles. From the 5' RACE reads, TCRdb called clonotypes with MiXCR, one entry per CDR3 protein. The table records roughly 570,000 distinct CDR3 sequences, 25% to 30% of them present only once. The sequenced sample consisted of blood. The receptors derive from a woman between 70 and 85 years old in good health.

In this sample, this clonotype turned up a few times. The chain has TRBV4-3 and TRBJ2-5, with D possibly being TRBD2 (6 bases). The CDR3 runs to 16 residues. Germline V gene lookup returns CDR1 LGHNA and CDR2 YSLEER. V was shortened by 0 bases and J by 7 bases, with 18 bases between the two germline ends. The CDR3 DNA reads TGCGCCAGCAGCCAAGATATCGGCAGCGGGCATGCGACCCAGTACTTC. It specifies CASSQDIGSGHATQYF.

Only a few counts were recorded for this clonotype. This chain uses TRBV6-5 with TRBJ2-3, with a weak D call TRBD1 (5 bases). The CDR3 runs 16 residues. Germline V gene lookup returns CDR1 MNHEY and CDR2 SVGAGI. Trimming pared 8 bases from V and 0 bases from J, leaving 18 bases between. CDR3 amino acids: CASGLGHASSTDTQYF. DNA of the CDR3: TGTGCCAGCGGGTTGGGGCACGCCTCCAGCACAGATACGCAGTATTTT.